This is a list of T cell receptor beta chains from one sample in a study of T cells in Graves' hyperthyroidism and ophthalmopathy. TCRdb reprocessed the multiplex PCR reads via MiXCR and lists one record per CDR3 protein. The sample carries some 620,000 distinct CDR3 sequences, 15% to 20% recorded once. Material: blood. The receptor source for this set is a woman in her 30s with Graves' hyperthyroidism. CDR3s leave out the opening cysteine and the closing phenylalanine or tryptophan.

TRBJ2-7 TRBV11-2 ASSHHSGSGSEQY
TRBJ1-2 TRBV28 ASKHRGLNGYT
TRBJ1-1 TRBV5-1 ASSLVRTGSNTEAF
TRBJ1-2 TRBV5-1 ASSPTGHGYT
TRBJ2-2 TRBV16 ASSQSPNTGELF
TRBJ2-2 TRBV27 ASSFRDGGVTGELF
TRBJ1-4 TRBV4-1 ASSSRFEALNEKLF
TRBJ1-1 TRBV2 ASRPGGSEAF
TRBJ2-6 TRBV20-1 SASRSGSGANVLT
TRBJ2-1 TRBV5-1 ASSARDFHNEQF
TRBJ2-3 TRBV12-3/TRBV12-4 ASSFAAPGLAGAADTQY
TRBJ2-3 TRBV6-5 ASSYSKGRQGTDTQY
TRBJ2-1 TRBV19 ASSVAGGPQF
TRBJ1-1 TRBV6-5 ASSYGQANTKAF
TRBJ2-2 TRBV7-2 ASSTWTKGTGELF
TRBJ2-3 TRBV20-1 SATPGASGRALADTQY
TRBJ2-3 TRBV9 ASSVEPDTQY
TRBJ1-1 TRBV7-2 ASSLVGRNPNTEAF
TRBJ2-3 TRBV20-1 SARYYRVTSTDTQY
TRBJ2-2 TRBV28 ASSFRGPGTGELF